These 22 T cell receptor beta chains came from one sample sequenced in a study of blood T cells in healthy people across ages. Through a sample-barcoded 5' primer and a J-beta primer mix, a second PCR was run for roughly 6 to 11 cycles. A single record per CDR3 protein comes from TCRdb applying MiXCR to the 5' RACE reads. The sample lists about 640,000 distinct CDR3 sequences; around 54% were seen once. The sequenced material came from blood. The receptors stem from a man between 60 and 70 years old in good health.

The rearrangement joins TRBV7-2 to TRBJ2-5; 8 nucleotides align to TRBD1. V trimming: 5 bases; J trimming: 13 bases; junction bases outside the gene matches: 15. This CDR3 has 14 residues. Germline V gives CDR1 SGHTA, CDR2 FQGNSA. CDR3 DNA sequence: TGTGCCAGCAGCGAAGGCTGGGGACAGGACGAACTGTACTTC. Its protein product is CASSEGWGQDELYF.

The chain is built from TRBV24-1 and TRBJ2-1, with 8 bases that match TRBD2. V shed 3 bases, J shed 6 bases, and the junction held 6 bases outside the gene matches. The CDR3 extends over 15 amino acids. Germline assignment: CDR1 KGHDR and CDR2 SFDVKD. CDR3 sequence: CATSDLVAGLNEQFF. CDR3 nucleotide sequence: TGTGCCACCAGTGATCTGGTAGCGGGGCTCAATGAGCAGTTCTTC.

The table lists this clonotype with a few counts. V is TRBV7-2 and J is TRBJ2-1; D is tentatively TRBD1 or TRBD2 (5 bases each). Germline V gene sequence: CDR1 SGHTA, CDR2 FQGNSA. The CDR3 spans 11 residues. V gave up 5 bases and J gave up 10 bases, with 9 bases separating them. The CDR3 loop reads CASSPWGEQFF. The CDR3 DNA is TGTGCCAGCAGCCCCTGGGGGGAGCAGTTCTTC.

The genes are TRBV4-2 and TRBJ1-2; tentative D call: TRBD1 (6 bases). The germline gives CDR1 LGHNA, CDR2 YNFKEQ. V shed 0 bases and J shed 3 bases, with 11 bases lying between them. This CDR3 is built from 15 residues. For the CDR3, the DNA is TGTGCCAGCAGCCAAGATAATAGGGGGGACTATGGCTACACCTTC. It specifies CASSQDNRGDYGYTF.

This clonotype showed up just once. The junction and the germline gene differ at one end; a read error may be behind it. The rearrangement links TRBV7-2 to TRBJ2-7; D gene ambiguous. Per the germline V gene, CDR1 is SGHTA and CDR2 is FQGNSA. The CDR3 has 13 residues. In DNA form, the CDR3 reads TGTGCCGGCAGCTTACCCGGATCCTACGAGCAGTACTTC. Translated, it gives CAGSLPGSYEQYF. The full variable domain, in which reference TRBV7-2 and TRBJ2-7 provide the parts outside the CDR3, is GAGVSQSPSNKVTEKGKDVELRCDPISGHTALYWYRQSLGQGLEFLIYFQGNSAPDKSGLPSDRFSAERTGGSVSTLTIQRTQQEDSAVYLCAGSLPGSYEQYFGPGTRLTVT.

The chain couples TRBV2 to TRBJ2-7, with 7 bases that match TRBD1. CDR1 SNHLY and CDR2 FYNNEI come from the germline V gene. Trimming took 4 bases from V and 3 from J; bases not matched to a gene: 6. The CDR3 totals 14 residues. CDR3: CASSVSSGGYEQYF. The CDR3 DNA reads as TGTGCCAGCAGTGTTAGTTCAGGGGGCTACGAGCAGTACTTC.

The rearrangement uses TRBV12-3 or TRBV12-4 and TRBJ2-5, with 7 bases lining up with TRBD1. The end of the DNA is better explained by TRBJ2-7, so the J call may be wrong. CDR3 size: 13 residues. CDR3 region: CASNPGTDYEQYF. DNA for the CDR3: TGTGCCAGCAACCCCGGGACAGACTACGAGCAGTACTTC.

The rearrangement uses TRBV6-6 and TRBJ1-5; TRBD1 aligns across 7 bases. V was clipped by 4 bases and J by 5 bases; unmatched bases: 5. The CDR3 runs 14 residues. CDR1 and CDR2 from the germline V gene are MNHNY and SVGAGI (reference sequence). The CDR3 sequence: CASSLGTEDQPQHF. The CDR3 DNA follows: TGTGCCAGCAGTTTGGGGACAGAGGATCAGCCCCAGCATTTT.

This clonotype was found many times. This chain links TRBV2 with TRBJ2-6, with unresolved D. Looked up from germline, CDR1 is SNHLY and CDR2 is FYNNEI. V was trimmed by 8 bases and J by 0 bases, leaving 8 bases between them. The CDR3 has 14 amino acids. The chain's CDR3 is CASSSSSGANVLTF. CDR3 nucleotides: TGTGCCAGCTCTTCAAGCTCTGGGGCCAACGTCCTGACTTTC.

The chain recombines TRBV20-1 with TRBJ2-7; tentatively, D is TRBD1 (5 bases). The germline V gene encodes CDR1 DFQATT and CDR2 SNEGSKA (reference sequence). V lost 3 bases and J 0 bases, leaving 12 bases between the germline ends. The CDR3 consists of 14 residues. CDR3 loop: CSARSLDSSYEQYF. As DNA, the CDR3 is TGCAGTGCTAGGTCCCTAGACAGCTCCTACGAGCAGTACTTC.

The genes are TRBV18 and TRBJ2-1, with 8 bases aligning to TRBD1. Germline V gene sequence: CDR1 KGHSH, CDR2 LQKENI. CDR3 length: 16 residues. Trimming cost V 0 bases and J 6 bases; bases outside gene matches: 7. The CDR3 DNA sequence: TGTGCCAGCTCACCACCGGGCCAGGGGGCGTTCAATGAGCAGTTCTTC. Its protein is CASSPPGQGAFNEQFF.

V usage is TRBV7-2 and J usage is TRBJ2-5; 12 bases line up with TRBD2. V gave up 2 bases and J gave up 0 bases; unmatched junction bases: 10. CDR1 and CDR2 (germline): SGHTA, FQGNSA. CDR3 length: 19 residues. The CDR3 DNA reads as TGTGCCAGCAGCTTATCATCTAGCGGGGGGGGATTAAACCAAGAGACCCAGTACTTC. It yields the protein CASSLSSSGGGLNQETQYF.

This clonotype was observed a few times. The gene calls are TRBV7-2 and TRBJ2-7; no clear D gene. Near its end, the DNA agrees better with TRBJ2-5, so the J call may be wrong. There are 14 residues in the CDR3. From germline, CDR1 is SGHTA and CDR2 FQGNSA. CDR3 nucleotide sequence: TGTGCCAGCAGCTTAGGTGTGGGCATGAAGACCCAGTACTTC. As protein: CASSLGVGMKTQYF.

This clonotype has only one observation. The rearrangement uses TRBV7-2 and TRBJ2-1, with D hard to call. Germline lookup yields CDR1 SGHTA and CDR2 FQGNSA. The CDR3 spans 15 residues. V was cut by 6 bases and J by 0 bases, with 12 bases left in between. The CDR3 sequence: CASSSTPSSYNEQFF. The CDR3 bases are TGTGCCAGCAGTTCTACCCCTAGCTCCTACAATGAGCAGTTCTTC.

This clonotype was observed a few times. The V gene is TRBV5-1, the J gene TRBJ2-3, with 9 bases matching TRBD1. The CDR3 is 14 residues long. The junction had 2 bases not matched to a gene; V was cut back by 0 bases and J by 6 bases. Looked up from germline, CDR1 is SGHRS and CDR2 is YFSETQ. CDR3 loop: CASSLGTGEDTQYF. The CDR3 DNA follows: TGCGCCAGCAGCTTGGGGACAGGGGAGGATACGCAGTATTTT.

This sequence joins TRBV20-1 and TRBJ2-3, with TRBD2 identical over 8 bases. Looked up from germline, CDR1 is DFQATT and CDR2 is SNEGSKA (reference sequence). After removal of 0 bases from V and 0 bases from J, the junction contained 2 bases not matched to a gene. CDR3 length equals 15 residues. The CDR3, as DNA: TGCAGTGCTAGAGAGCGGGGGGATAGCACAGATACGCAGTATTTT. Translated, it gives CSARERGDSTDTQYF.

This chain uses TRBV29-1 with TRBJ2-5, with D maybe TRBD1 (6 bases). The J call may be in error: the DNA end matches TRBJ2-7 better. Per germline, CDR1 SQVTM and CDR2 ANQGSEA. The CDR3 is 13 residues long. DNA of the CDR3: TGCAGCGTTGAAGGGGGGCAGGTGCACGAGCAGTACTTC. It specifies CSVEGGQVHEQYF.

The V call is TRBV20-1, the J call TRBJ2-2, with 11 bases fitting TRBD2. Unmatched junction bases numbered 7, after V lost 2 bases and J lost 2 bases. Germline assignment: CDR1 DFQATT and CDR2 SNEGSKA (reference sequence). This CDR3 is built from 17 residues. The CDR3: CSARLLAGDLNTGELFF. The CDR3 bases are TGCAGTGCTAGATTACTAGCGGGGGACCTAAACACCGGGGAGCTGTTTTTT.

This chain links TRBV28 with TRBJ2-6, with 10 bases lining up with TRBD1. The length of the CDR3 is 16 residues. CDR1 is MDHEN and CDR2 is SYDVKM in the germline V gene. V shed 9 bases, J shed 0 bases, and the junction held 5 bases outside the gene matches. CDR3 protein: CASGDRGSSGANVLTF. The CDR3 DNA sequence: TGTGCCAGTGGGGACAGGGGAAGCTCTGGGGCCAACGTCCTGACTTTC.

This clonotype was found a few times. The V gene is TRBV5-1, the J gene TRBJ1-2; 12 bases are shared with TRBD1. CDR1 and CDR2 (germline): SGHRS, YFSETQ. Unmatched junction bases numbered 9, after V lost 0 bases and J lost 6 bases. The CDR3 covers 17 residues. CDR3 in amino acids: CASSLGPPGQGAHGYTF. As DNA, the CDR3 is TGCGCCAGCAGCTTGGGGCCTCCGGGACAGGGGGCGCATGGCTACACCTTC.

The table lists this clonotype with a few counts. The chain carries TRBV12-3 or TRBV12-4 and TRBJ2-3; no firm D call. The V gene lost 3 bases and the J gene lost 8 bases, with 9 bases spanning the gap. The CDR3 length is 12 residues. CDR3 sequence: CASSLIAGTQYF. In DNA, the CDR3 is TGTGCCAGCAGTTTGATAGCCGGTACGCAGTATTTT.

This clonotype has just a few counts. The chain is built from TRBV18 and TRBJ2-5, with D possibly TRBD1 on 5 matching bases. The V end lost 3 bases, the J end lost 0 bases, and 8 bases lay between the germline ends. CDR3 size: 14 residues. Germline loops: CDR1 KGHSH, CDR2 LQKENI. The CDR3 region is CASSPETDQETQYF. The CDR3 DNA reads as TGTGCCAGCTCACCGGAGACAGACCAAGAGACCCAGTACTTC.